The sequence of this TCR beta chain was determined in a study of T-cell memory formation after mild COVID-19. At the level of the study: In these data, TCR clusters were largely donor specific. Study results and limitations: Of the contracting clones, CD4+ ones lay mainly in CM and EM, and CD8+ ones in EMRA. A subset of responding clones appeared in pre-infection memory, suggesting cross-reactive memory joined.

TCRdb ran MiXCR on the 5' RACE reads and lists one entry per CDR3 protein. The sample includes about 470,000 distinct CDR3 sequences, 20% to 25% seen only once; the top ten take around 12%. Per germline, CDR1 MNHEY and CDR2 SMNVEV (reference sequence). Trimming left V 10 bases short and J 0 bases short, with 17 bases between. This CDR3 has 15 residues. As regards this clonotype: Its antigen is as yet unknown.

The receptor was derived from an adult woman who had mild COVID-19 (a few samples of this study predate the infection). Cell type and time point are not known. The sequenced sample was PBMCs or a T cell subset sorted from them (not recorded which). The rearrangement uses TRBV27 and TRBJ2-3; D is unclear. CDR3 loop: CATNPGAGSTDTQYF. CDR3 in DNA: TGTGCCACTAACCCCGGTGCAGGCAGCACAGATACGCAGTATTTT.